The 4 T cell receptor beta chains below all came from one sample that was sequenced in a study of human T cells and chemical hapten exposure. Stated time point: patch test 1, 2 weeks after DPC sensitization. The treatment was: therapeutic diphenylcyclopropenone sensitization with weekly scalp DPC. TCRdb independently ran MiXCR on the RACE reads; one entry per CDR3 protein. The sample yields about 120,000 distinct CDR3 sequences, 9.5% to 13% seen once. The input for sequencing was whole blood, taken in connection with sensitization to the hapten diphenylcyclopropenone (DPC). These receptors came from a woman aged 45-60 years with alopecia areata. Some clones in this sample may be carry-over from other donors' samples.

CDR3 sequence reads: CSVARQRADEQFF. CDR3 coding DNA: TGCAGCGTTGCTCGGCAAAGGGCCGATGAGCAGTTCTTC. The genes are TRBV29-1 and TRBJ2-1; the D is unclear. The germline V gene has CDR1 SQVTM and CDR2 ANQGSEA. Trimming removed 4 bases from V and 8 bases from J, with 15 bases in between. This CDR3 is built from 13 residues.

This clonotype was detected many times. The chain has TRBV28 and TRBJ2-7; 11 bases line up with TRBD1. CDR3 size: 15 residues. Germline V gene sequence: CDR1 MDHEN, CDR2 SYDVKM. Unmatched junction bases numbered 9, after V lost 5 bases and J lost 6 bases. The chain's CDR3 is CASSLTGTGGVEQYF. For the CDR3, the DNA is TGTGCCAGCAGTCTGACCGGGACAGGGGGTGTCGAGCAGTACTTC.

V usage is TRBV15 and J usage is TRBJ2-1; 7 nucleotides match TRBD1. The germline CDR1 and CDR2 sequences are LNHNV and YYDKDF (reference sequence). V was clipped by 3 bases and J by 3 bases; unmatched bases: 5. The CDR3 has 15 residues. The CDR3 coding sequence is TGTGCCACCAGCAGGACAGGGAGCTTCTACAATGAGCAGTTCTTC. It is translated as CATSRTGSFYNEQFF. The variable domain in full, completed from reference TRBV15 and TRBJ2-1, reads DAMVIQNPRYQVTQFGKPVTLSCSQTLNHNVMYWYQQKSSQAPKLLFHYYDKDFNNEADTPDNFQSRRPNTSFCFLDIRSPGLGDTAMYLCATSRTGSFYNEQFFGPGTRLTVL.

At least ten counts were recorded for this clonotype. The chain is built from TRBV19 and TRBJ2-3; D gene uncertain. The germline V gene encodes CDR1 LNHDA and CDR2 SQIVND (reference sequence). CDR3 length: 14 amino acids. The V end lost 1 base, the J end lost 6 bases, and 11 bases lay between the germline ends. As DNA, the CDR3 is TGTGCCAGTAGTATAGCCGTCTCGGTGGATACGCAGTATTTT. Protein sequence: CASSIAVSVDTQYF.